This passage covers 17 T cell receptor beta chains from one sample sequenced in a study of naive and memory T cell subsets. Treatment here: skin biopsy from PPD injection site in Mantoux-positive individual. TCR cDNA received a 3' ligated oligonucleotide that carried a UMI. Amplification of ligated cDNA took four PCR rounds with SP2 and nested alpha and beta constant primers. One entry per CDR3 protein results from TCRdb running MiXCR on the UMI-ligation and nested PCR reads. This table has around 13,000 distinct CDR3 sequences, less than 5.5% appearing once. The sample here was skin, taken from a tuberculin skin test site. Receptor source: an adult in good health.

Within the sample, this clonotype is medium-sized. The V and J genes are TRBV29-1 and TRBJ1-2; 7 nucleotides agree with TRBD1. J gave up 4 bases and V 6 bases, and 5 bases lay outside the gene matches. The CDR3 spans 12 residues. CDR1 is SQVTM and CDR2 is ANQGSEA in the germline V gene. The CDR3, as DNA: TGCAGCGTACGGGACAGCATCTATGGCTACACCTTC. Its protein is CSVRDSIYGYTF.

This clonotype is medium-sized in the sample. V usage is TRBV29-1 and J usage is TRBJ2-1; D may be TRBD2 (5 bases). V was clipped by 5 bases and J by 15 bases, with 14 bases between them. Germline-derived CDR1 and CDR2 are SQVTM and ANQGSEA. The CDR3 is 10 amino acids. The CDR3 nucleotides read TGCAGCGTTTACGACTATGTTGCGTTCTTC. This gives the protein CSVYDYVAFF.

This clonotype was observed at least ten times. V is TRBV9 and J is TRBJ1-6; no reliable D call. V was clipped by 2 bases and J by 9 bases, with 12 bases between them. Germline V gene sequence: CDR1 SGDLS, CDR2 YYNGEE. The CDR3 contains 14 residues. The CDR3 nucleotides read TGTGCCAGCAGCGTTAGACAATTCGCTTCACCCCTCCACTTT. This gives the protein CASSVRQFASPLHF.

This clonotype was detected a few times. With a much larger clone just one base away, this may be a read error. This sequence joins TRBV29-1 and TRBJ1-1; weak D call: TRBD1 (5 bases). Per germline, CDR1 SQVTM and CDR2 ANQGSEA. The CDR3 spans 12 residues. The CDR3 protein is CIGTVDYTEAFF. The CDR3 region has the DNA TGCATCGGGACTGTCGATTACACTGAAGCTTTCTTT.

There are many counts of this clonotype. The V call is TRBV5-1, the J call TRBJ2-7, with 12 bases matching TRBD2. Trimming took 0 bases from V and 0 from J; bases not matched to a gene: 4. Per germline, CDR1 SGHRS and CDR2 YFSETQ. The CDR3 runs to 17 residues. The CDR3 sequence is CASSLGLAGASSYEQYF. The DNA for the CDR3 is TGCGCCAGCAGCTTGGGACTAGCGGGGGCAAGCTCCTACGAGCAGTACTTC. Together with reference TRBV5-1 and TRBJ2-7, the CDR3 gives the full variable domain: KAGVTQTPRYLIKTRGQQVTLSCSPISGHRSVSWYQQTPGQGLQFLFEYFSETQRNKGNFPGRFSGRQFSNSRSEMNVSTLELGDSALYLCASSLGLAGASSYEQYFGPGTRLTVT.

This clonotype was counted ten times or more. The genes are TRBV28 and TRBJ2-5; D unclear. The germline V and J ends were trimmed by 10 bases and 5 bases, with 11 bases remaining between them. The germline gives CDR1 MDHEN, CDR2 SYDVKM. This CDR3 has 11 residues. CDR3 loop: CATQRFETQYF. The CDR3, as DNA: TGTGCCACCCAGCGTTTTGAGACCCAGTACTTC.

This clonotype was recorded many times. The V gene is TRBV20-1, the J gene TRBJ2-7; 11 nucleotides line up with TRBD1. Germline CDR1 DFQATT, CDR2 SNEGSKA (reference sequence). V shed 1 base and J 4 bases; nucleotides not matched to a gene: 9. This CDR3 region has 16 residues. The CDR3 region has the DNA TGCAGTGCTAGAGGCGGTGGACAGGGGGCTGCATACGAGCAGTACTTC. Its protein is CSARGGGQGAAYEQYF.

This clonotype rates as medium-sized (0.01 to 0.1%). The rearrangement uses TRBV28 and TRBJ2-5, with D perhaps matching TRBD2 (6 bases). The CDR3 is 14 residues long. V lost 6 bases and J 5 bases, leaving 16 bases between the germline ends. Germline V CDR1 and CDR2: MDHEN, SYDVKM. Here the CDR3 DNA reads TGTGCCAGCAGGGGGCGCACTAGCATGGAGACCCAGTACTTC. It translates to CASRGRTSMETQYF.

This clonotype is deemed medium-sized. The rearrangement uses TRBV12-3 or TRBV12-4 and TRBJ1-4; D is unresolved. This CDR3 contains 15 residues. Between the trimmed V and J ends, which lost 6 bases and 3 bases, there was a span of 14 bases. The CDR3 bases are TGTGCCAGCAGCTCCCTGGACCGGTCTAATGAAAAACTGTTTTTT. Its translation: CASSSLDRSNEKLFF.

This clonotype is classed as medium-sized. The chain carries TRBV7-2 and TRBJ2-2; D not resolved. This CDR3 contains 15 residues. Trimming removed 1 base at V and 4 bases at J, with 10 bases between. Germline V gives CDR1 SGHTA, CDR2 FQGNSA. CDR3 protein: CASSLGEPPTGELFF. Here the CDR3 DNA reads TGTGCCAGCAGCTTAGGGGAACCACCCACCGGGGAGCTGTTTTTT.

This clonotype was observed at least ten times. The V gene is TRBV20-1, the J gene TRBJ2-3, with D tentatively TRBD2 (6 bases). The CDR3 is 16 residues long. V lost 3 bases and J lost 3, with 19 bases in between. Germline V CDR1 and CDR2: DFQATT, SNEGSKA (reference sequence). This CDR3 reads CSASLLRGGRTDTQYF. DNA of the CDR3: TGCAGTGCTAGCCTTCTTCGCGGTGGGAGGACAGATACGCAGTATTTT.

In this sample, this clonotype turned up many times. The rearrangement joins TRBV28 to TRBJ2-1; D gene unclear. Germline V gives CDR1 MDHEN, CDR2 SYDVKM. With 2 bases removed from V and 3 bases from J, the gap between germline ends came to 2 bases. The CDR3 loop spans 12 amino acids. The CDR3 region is CASSLVYNEQFF. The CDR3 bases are TGTGCCAGCAGTTTAGTCTACAATGAGCAGTTCTTC.

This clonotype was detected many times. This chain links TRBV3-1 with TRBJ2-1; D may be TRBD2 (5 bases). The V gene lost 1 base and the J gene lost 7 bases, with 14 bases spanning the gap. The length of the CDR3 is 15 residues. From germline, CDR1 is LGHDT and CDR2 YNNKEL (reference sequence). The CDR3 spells CASSQASLRTNEQFF. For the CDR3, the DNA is TGTGCCAGCAGCCAAGCCAGCTTAAGGACTAATGAGCAGTTCTTC.

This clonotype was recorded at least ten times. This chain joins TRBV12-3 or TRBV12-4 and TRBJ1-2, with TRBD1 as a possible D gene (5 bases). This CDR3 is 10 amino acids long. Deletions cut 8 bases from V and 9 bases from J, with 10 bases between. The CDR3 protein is CASGNRRYTF. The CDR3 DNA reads TGTGCCAGCGGTAACAGGCGCTACACCTTC.

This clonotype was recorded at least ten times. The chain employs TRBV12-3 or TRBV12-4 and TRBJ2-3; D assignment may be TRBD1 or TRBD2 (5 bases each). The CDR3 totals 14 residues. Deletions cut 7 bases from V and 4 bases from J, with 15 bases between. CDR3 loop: CASKGTYTADTQYF. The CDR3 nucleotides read TGTGCCAGCAAAGGGACGTACACGGCAGATACGCAGTATTTT.

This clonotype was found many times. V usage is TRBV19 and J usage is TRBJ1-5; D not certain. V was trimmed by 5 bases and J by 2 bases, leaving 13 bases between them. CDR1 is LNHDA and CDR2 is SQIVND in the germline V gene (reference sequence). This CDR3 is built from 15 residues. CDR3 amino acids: CASSVPGFGNQPQHF. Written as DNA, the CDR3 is TGTGCCAGTAGTGTACCAGGTTTCGGCAATCAGCCCCAGCATTTT.

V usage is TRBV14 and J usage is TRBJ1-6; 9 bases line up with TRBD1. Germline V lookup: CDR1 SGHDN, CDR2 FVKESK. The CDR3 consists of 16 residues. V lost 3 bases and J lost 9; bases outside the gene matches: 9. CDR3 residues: CASSHGQGSLSSPLHF. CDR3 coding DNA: TGTGCCAGCAGCCACGGACAGGGGTCCTTGAGTTCACCCCTCCACTTT.